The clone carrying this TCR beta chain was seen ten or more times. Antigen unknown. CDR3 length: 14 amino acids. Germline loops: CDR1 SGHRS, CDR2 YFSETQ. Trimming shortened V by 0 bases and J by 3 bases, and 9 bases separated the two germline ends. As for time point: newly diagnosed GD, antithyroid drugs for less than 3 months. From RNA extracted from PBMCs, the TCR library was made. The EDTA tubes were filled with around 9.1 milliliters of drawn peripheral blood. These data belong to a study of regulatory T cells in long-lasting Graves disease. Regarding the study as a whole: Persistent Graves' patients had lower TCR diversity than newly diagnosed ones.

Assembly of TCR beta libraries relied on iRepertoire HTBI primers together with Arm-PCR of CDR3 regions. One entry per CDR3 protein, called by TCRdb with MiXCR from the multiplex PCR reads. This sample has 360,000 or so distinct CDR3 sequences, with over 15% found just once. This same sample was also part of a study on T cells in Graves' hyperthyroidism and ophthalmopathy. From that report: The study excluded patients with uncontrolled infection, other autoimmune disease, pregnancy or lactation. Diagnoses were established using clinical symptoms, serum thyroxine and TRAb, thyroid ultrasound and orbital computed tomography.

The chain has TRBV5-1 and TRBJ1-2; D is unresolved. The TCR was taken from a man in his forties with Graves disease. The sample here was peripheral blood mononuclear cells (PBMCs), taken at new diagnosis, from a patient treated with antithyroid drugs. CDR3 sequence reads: CASSLESADYGYTF. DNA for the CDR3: TGCGCCAGCAGCTTGGAGTCGGCGGACTATGGCTACACCTTC.